This TCR beta chain stems from a study of cytomegalovirus exposure and HLA in healthy donors. Study-wide findings and caveats: In vitro confirmation showed a few CMV-associated chains to be CMV antigen specific. In a later analysis, compared with equally common non-associated chains, HLA-associated beta chains were more expanded. The analysis excluded some indistinguishable V segments, including TRBV6-2 and TRBV6-3. Presence/absence analyses rested on an assumption that sequencing depth was roughly uniform across donors.

The germline CDR1 and CDR2 sequences are SNHLY and FYNNEI. Trimming stripped 6 bases from V and 7 bases from J, with 18 bases between. This CDR3 is built from 15 residues. As regards this clone: Its target is not known.

The PCR had 60 Vbeta and 13 Jbeta primers. Only in-frame clones appear in the TCRdb table, and some are missing; sequencing was by immunoSEQ multiplex PCR. Of about 130,000 clones listed, roughly 88% were seen once; the top ten hold around 3%. Sequenced sample: PBMCs. The rearrangement uses TRBV2 and TRBJ1-4, with D possibly being TRBD1 (6 bases). This sequence originates from a woman between 18 and 29 years old in good health and CMV-seropositive. The CDR3 DNA reads as TGTGCCAGCAGCCCAGACAGGTTAGGAGGTGAAAAACTGTTTTTT. It translates to CASSPDRLGGEKLFF.